The rows below give T cell receptor beta chains drawn from one sample of a study of blood T cell repertoires in COVID-19. Sequencing used immunoSEQ multiplex PCR; TCRdb keeps in-frame clones, though not all of them. The sample gives some 250,000 clones, around 85% of which show up once; more than 10% is in the top ten. The sequenced sample was peripheral blood. Receptors were obtained from a woman in her 30s with COVID-19, enrolled during active disease. The CDR3 runs from the conserved cysteine through the conserved F or W. D genes are given only for firm matches. For some rows the clone size is stated as once, few or many, or as a class when expanded; others skip it.

V,J,size,D,DNA,CDR3
TRBV6-5,TRBJ1-2,NA,NA,TGTGCCAGCACCACAGGGTTTGGCTACACCTTC,CASTTGFGYTF
TRBV29-1,TRBJ1-1,NA,NA,TGCAGCGTTGTTGAACAGGCGAACACTGAAGCTTTCTTT,CSVVEQANTEAFF
TRBV4-1,TRBJ2-7,NA,TRBD2,TGCGCCAGCAGCCAAGGGACTAGCGGGCCTTACGAGCAGTACTTC,CASSQGTSGPYEQYF
TRBV15,TRBJ2-7,NA,NA,TGTGCCACCAGCAGCCCGGAGGGTCGGTCCAGACGTTCCTACGAGCAGTACTTC,CATSSPEGRSRRSYEQYF
TRBV18,TRBJ2-6,NA,TRBD1,TGTGCCAGCTCACTTGGGGACAGGCCCGTCCTAGCCGGGGCCAACGTCCTGACTTTC,CASSLGDRPVLAGANVLTF
TRBV27,TRBJ2-3,few,TRBD2,TGTGCCAGCAGTTTAGCGGCGGGGGGGTACACAGATACGCAGTATTTT,CASSLAAGGYTDTQYF
TRBV5-4,TRBJ1-1,NA,NA,TGTGCCAGCAGCTTTGGCTCTGAAGCTTTCTTT,CASSFGSEAFF
TRBV6-5,TRBJ1-3,NA,NA,TGTGCCAGCGAGGCGGCCTCTGGAAACACCATATATTTT,CASEAASGNTIYF
TRBV5-1,TRBJ2-7,few,NA,TGCGCCAGCAGCTTGGTACAGGGAACCCCCTACGAGCAGTACTTC,CASSLVQGTPYEQYF
TRBV19,TRBJ2-1,NA,TRBD2,TGTGCCAGTAGTATAGTGGGACTAGCGGGGGGACACAATGAGCAGTTCTTC,CASSIVGLAGGHNEQFF
TRBV21-1,TRBJ1-3,NA,NA,TGTGCCATAAACAGGGGGGCCGGAAACACCATATATTTT,CAINRGAGNTIYF
TRBV28,TRBJ1-5,NA,NA,TGTGCCAGCACTCCCCGTAGTTCGCGTCAGCCCCAGCATTTT,CASTPRSSRQPQHF
TRBV27,TRBJ2-2,NA,TRBD2,TGTGCCAGCAGTCCCCTAGCGGGGGGGCCCGGGGAGCTGTTTTTT,CASSPLAGGPGELFF
TRBV6-5,TRBJ2-7,NA,NA,TGTGCCAGCAGCTCCCGGGTCTACGAGCAGTACTTC,CASSSRVYEQYF
TRBV9,TRBJ2-5,once,TRBD1,TGTGCCAGCAGCGCGGACAGGTCGACGGGGACCCAGTACTTC,CASSADRSTGTQYF
TRBV14,TRBJ2-1,once,TRBD2,TGTGCCAGCAGCCAATTAGCGGGGTTCGCAGGGGAGCAGTTCTTC,CASSQLAGFAGEQFF
TRBV13,TRBJ1-1,NA,TRBD1,TGTGCCAGCAGCATCCCGACAGGGCTGAACACTGAAGCTTTCTTT,CASSIPTGLNTEAFF
TRBV4-1,TRBJ1-2,NA,NA,TGCGCCAGCAGCTCTACCGTCGACTATGGCTACACCTTC,CASSSTVDYGYTF